A single sample is the source of the 23 T cell receptor beta chains below, sequenced in a study of graft-versus-host responses after intestinal transplantation. Sequencing used immunoSEQ multiplex PCR; TCRdb keeps in-frame clones, though not all of them. The data contain about 41,000 clones, approximately 95% of them singletons. Their specific antigens are unknown. This material consisted of unstimulated CD8+ T cells sorted from spleen or lymph node cells, taken before transplant. The receptors stem from a human donor who was the organ donor for an intestinal transplant.

This rearrangement joins TRBV19 to TRBJ2-6, with D tentatively TRBD1 or TRBD2 (5 bases each). Germline V gene data show CDR1 as LNHDA and CDR2 as SQIVND (reference sequence). V was pared by 7 bases and J by 0 bases, with 13 bases between. There are 16 residues in the CDR3. The CDR3 sequence is CASMRGPFSGANVLTF. In nucleotides, the CDR3 is TGTGCCAGTATGAGGGGCCCATTCTCTGGGGCCAACGTCCTGACTTTC.

V usage is TRBV7-9 and J usage is TRBJ1-5; D not certain. The CDR3 extends over 13 amino acids. The germline gives CDR1 SEHNR, CDR2 FQNEAQ (reference sequence). Trimming cost V 3 bases and J 2 bases, with 5 bases left between them. The CDR3 reads CASSFTGNQPQHF. The CDR3 bases are TGTGCCAGCAGCTTTACCGGCAATCAGCCCCAGCATTTT.

This clone was counted once. The chain carries TRBV6-5 and TRBJ2-1; the D gene is possibly TRBD2 (5 bases). Trimming shortened V by 11 bases and J by 3 bases, and 17 bases separated the two germline ends. CDR1 is MNHEY and CDR2 is SVGAGI in the germline V gene. The CDR3 totals 14 residues. CDR3 region: CAPPVRGFYNEQFF. The DNA of the CDR3 is TGTGCCCCCCCAGTCCGGGGATTCTACAATGAGCAGTTCTTC.

The rearrangement uses TRBV4-1 and TRBJ1-3; D call uncertain. V was pared by 1 base and J by 3 bases, with 16 bases between. The CDR3 runs to 17 residues. Germline V CDR1 and CDR2: MGHRA, YSYEKL. The CDR3 protein is CASSQVPQPAGGNTIYF. In nucleotides, the CDR3 is TGCGCCAGCAGCCAAGTCCCCCAACCGGCCGGTGGAAACACCATATATTTT.

V is TRBV4-3 and J is TRBJ1-1; TRBD1 matches at 11 bases. J lost 0 bases, V lost 3 bases, and 9 bases had no gene match. The CDR3 loop spans 18 amino acids. The germline V gene encodes CDR1 LGHNA and CDR2 YSLEER. CDR3 region: CASSHFGQGADMNTEAFF. For the CDR3, the DNA is TGCGCCAGCAGCCACTTCGGACAGGGGGCGGACATGAACACTGAAGCTTTCTTT.

The rearrangement joins TRBV6-4 to TRBJ2-7; maybe TRBD2 (5 bases). This CDR3 region has 13 residues. The V gene lost 4 bases and the J gene lost 7 bases, with 14 bases spanning the gap. Germline CDR1 MRHNA, CDR2 SNTAGT. CDR3 amino acids: CASSAWGVVEQYF. The CDR3 region has the DNA TGTGCCAGCAGTGCTTGGGGAGTAGTGGAGCAGTACTTC.

The chain is built from TRBV18 and TRBJ1-4, with TRBD1 matching 8 bases. The CDR3 has 17 amino acids. V lost 3 bases, J lost 5 bases, and 11 bases stayed unmatched. Germline CDR1 is KGHSH and CDR2 is LQKENI. In DNA form, the CDR3 reads TGTGCCAGCTCACCTCGGACGGATAGGACAGGGAATGAAAAACTGTTTTTT. Translation gives CASSPRTDRTGNEKLFF.

The chain recombines TRBV10-3 with TRBJ1-5, with D maybe TRBD1 (5 bases). The CDR3 contains 16 residues. Trimming removed 2 bases at V and 5 bases at J, with 16 bases between. Germline lookup yields CDR1 ENHRY and CDR2 SYGVKD. CDR3 sequence: CAISEDPARGDQPQHF. In nucleotides, the CDR3 is TGTGCCATCAGTGAGGACCCCGCGCGGGGGGATCAGCCCCAGCATTTT.

The chain has TRBV7-8 and TRBJ1-3; no clear D. This CDR3 has 13 residues. Trimming took 5 bases from V and 8 from J, leaving 13 bases between them. The V gene's germline CDR1 is SGHVS and CDR2 FQNEAQ. As DNA, the CDR3 is TGTGCCAGCAGCCTCGCTTACCCCGACACCATATATTTT. Translated: CASSLAYPDTIYF. The complete variable domain, with remaining parts taken from reference TRBV7-8 and TRBJ1-3, reads GAGVSQSPRYKVAKRGQDVALRCDPISGHVSLFWYQQALGQGPEFLTYFQNEAQLDKSGLPSDRFFAERPEGSVSTLKIQRTQQEDSAVYLCASSLAYPDTIYFGEGSWLTVV.

V is TRBV4-1 and J is TRBJ2-7, with 11 bases that match TRBD2. Per germline, CDR1 MGHRA and CDR2 YSYEKL. The length of the CDR3 is 16 residues. After removal of 0 bases from V and 4 bases from J, the junction contained 5 bases not matched to a gene. CDR3 sequence reads: CASSQDKTSGVYEQYF. The DNA of the CDR3 is TGCGCCAGCAGCCAAGACAAGACTAGCGGGGTTTACGAGCAGTACTTC.

The chain joins TRBV27 to TRBJ1-2; 8 bases line up with TRBD1. From germline, CDR1 is MNHEY and CDR2 SMNVEV (reference sequence). J lost 8 bases, V lost 0 bases, and 5 bases had no gene match. This CDR3 has 14 residues. The CDR3, as DNA: TGTGCCAGCAGTTTATCCCGACAGGGGTCGGGCTACACCTTC. Translated, it gives CASSLSRQGSGYTF.

The CDR3, as DNA: TGTGCCATCAGTGAGTCAGGGGCTGGGGCCAACGTCCTGACTTTC. Protein sequence: CAISESGAGANVLTF. This chain connects TRBV10-3 to TRBJ2-6; possible D gene TRBD1, 5 bases. From germline, CDR1 is ENHRY and CDR2 SYGVKD. This CDR3 spans 15 amino acids. V was pared by 0 bases and J by 2 bases, with 5 bases between.

V and J are TRBV7-9 and TRBJ2-7; D gene unclear. V was clipped by 6 bases and J by 0 bases, with 9 bases between them. Germline-derived CDR1 and CDR2 are SEHNR and FQNEAQ (reference sequence). The CDR3 runs to 13 residues. CDR3 amino acids: CASSPEASYEQYF. CDR3 DNA sequence: TGTGCCAGCAGTCCAGAGGCCTCCTACGAGCAGTACTTC.

The J gene is TRBJ2-1, the V gene TRBV11-2, with TRBD2 identical over 14 bases. V shed 3 bases and J 6 bases; nucleotides not matched to a gene: 4. CDR3 length: 16 amino acids. CDR1 and CDR2 from the germline V gene are SGHAT and FQNNGV. The CDR3 DNA is TGTGCCAGCAGCTTCGGACTAGCGGGGGGAGCCAATGAGCAGTTCTTC. Its translation is CASSFGLAGGANEQFF.

The rearrangement links TRBV27 to TRBJ1-5; 8 bases line up with TRBD1. This CDR3 contains 15 residues. Trimming took 3 bases from V and 5 from J; bases not matched to a gene: 6. Germline assignment: CDR1 MNHEY and CDR2 SMNVEV (reference sequence). CDR3 loop: CASSFGRGLDQPQHF. The CDR3 DNA follows: TGTGCCAGCAGTTTTGGCAGGGGGCTTGATCAGCCCCAGCATTTT.

This chain connects TRBV2 to TRBJ1-1; D uncertain. V lost 1 base to trimming and J lost 0 bases, with 12 bases between them. CDR1 is SNHLY and CDR2 is FYNNEI in the germline V gene. The CDR3 extends over 16 amino acids. DNA of the CDR3: TGTGCCAGCAGTGAAGATGTCGGCCGCATGAACACTGAAGCTTTCTTT. Amino acid sequence: CASSEDVGRMNTEAFF.

The chain uses TRBV11-3 and TRBJ1-1; D is uncertain. The CDR3 has 15 residues. Per the germline V gene, CDR1 is SGHNT and CDR2 is YENEEA. V lost 1 base and J 4 bases, leaving 13 bases between the germline ends. The DNA for the CDR3 is TGTGCCAGCAGCTTAGTAGACGGGAGTCGCACTGAAGCTTTCTTT. The encoded protein is CASSLVDGSRTEAFF. Supplemented by reference TRBV11-3 and TRBJ1-1, the full variable domain reads EAGVVQSPRYKIIEKKQPVAFWCNPISGHNTLYWYLQNLGQGPELLIRYENEEAVDDSQLPKDRFSAERLKGVDSTLKIQPAELGDSAVYLCASSLVDGSRTEAFFGQGTRLTVV.

The chain has TRBV6-1 and TRBJ2-1; 8 bases agree with TRBD1. This CDR3 comprises 12 residues. V trimming: 6 bases; J trimming: 9 bases; junction bases outside the gene matches: 4. Germline assignment: CDR1 MNHNS and CDR2 SASEGT. CDR3 nucleotides: TGTGCCAGCAGCATACAGGGGGGTGAGCAGTTCTTC. Its protein product is CASSIQGGEQFF.

This chain joins TRBV6-6 and TRBJ1-5, with 8 bases identical to TRBD1. The CDR3 contains 15 residues. Trimming removed 6 bases from V and 5 bases from J; junction bases left unmatched: 9. Germline loops: CDR1 MNHNY, CDR2 SVGAGI (reference sequence). CDR3 DNA: TGTGCCAGCAGCCTCACCGACAGGGGCGATCAGCCCCAGCATTTT. Translation gives CASSLTDRGDQPQHF.

The chain couples TRBV4-2 to TRBJ2-1; D gene unclear. V was clipped by 0 bases and J by 8 bases, with 11 bases between them. Germline V gene sequence: CDR1 LGHNA, CDR2 YNFKEQ. The CDR3 runs 14 residues. The CDR3 DNA reads as TGTGCCAGCAGCCAAGAACCTAGGATCGATGAGCAGTTCTTC. This codes for CASSQEPRIDEQFF.

This clone was found once. The chain carries TRBV19 and TRBJ2-7; D remains unclear. V was shortened by 5 bases and J by 5 bases, with 13 bases between the two germline ends. Per the germline V gene, CDR1 is LNHDA and CDR2 is SQIVND (reference sequence). CDR3 size: 13 residues. Written as DNA, the CDR3 is TGTGCCAGTAGTCGGCTAGGAAGGGACGAGCAGTACTTC. Translating gives CASSRLGRDEQYF.

The chain carries TRBV13 and TRBJ2-1; D is perhaps TRBD2 (6 bases). Germline CDR1 PRHDT, CDR2 FYEKMQ (reference sequence). The CDR3 runs 13 residues. Trimming took off 4 bases at V and 7 bases at J, with 11 bases between the two ends. The CDR3 nucleotides are TGTGCCAGCAGCTCCCTAGCGTCTAATGAGCAGTTCTTC. Residues: CASSSLASNEQFF.

The V gene is TRBV9, the J gene TRBJ1-6; TRBD1 might be the D (6 bases). The V gene lost 3 bases and the J gene lost 4 bases, with 14 bases spanning the gap. From germline, CDR1 is SGDLS and CDR2 YYNGEE. The length of the CDR3 is 16 residues. CDR3 DNA: TGTGCCAGCAGCGCAGGGGACATTCCGTATAATTCACCCCTCCACTTT. It codes for CASSAGDIPYNSPLHF.